This T cell receptor (beta chain) derives from a study of blood T cell repertoires in COVID-19. Whole-study context: COVID-19 samples from acute and convalescent phases originated in the United States, Italy and Spain. T cells, B-cell-depleted T cells, or PBMCs provided the cDNA or gDNA that served as material.

Original handling: Reference gene primers were amplified, and this amplification served to estimate nucleated cell counts. The table came from immunoSEQ multiplex PCR; TCRdb's copy has only in-frame clones and leaves some out. That table is the source of V, J and clone size, and D and trimming were worked out from the DNA. The sample shows around 75,000 clones, 75% to 85% of them seen only once. The CDR3 has 16 amino acids. The V gene end was trimmed by 4 bases and the J gene end by 4 bases; junction bases not matched to a gene: 4. Germline V gives CDR1 SGHDN, CDR2 FVKESK. Material for sequencing was peripheral blood. The chain uses TRBV14 and TRBJ2-1; 13 bases are shared with TRBD2. The source is a woman older than 75 with active or convalescent COVID-19. The CDR3: CASSLRTSGGYNEQFF. CDR3 nucleotides: TGTGCCAGCAGCCTTCGGACTAGCGGGGGATACAATGAGCAGTTCTTC.